This T cell receptor beta chain was captured by sequencing in a study of shared clonotypes between healthy human individuals. Turning to the study itself: The plates for each donor numbered three CD4 naive, three CD4 memory, two CD8 naive and one CD8 memory.

Terminally differentiated effector memory CD45RA+ cells were left out of the naive CD8 fraction, which was CD45RO-negative and positively selected for CCR7. V lost 5 bases and J lost 7, with 12 bases in between. Germline V gene sequence: CDR1 PRHDT, CDR2 FYEKMQ (reference sequence). This CDR3 region has 13 residues. In this sample, this clone turned up once. Its antigen is undetermined. Execution of the assay was at deep level. In the original processing: Owing to the provision of junction-only sequences devoid of quality scores by immunoSEQ, filtering differed. Assay: immunoSEQ multiplex PCR; the TCRdb copy retains only in-frame clones and omits some. V and J calls and clone size are copied from that table; D and trimming were computed from the DNA. The sample lists roughly 590,000 clones; 95% to 96% were seen once. Study findings and constraints: Among the subsets, naive ones generally showed larger estimated richness than memory ones.

The sequence came from a woman in her twenties or thirties in good health. The chain combines TRBV13 with TRBJ2-1, with D possibly matching TRBD1 (5 bases). The sequencing sample was made of naive CD8+ T cells sorted from blood. Written as DNA, the CDR3 is TGTGCCAGCAGCCCCCAGGGAATGAATGAGCAGTTCTTC. Amino acids: CASSPQGMNEQFF. The full variable domain, its missing parts supplied by reference TRBV13 and TRBJ2-1, is AAGVIQSPRHLIKEKRETATLKCYPIPRHDTVYWYQQGPGQDPQFLISFYEKMQSDKGSIPDRFSAQQFSDYHSELNMSSLELGDSALYFCASSPQGMNEQFFGPGTRLTVL.